The 18 T cell receptor beta chains in this list originate from one sample, sequenced in a study of spatial heterogeneity in lung cancer. Time point: sample taken at primary tumor resection. TCRdb re-derived calls from the 5' RACE reads in MiXCR, one entry per CDR3 protein. This table holds 1,500 to 2,500 distinct CDR3 sequences, under 8% found once. Specimen: normal lung tissue next to the tumor, collected at surgery. The origin of the receptors is a male donor with early-stage non-small cell lung cancer.

This clonotype is deemed medium-sized (0.01 to 0.1%). V gene TRBV5-1 combines with J gene TRBJ2-2, with 7 bases identical to TRBD1. This CDR3 is 16 amino acids long. Germline V lookup: CDR1 SGHRS, CDR2 YFSETQ. V lost 0 bases and J lost 0; bases outside the gene matches: 2. The CDR3 DNA is TGCGCCAGCAGCTTGGAGACAGGGACGAACACCGGGGAGCTGTTTTTT. Encoded protein: CASSLETGTNTGELFF.

By share of the sample, this clonotype is medium-sized (0.01 to 0.1%). The chain uses TRBV27 and TRBJ2-3; TRBD2 matches 10 bases. CDR1 MNHEY and CDR2 SMNVEV come from the germline V gene (reference sequence). The CDR3 extends over 15 amino acids. The V segment lost 6 bases and the J segment 6 bases; nucleotides outside the gene matches: 9. DNA of the CDR3: TGTGCCAGCAGACAAACTAGCGGGGCCGGGGATACGCAGTATTTT. This encodes CASRQTSGAGDTQYF.

In its sample, this clonotype ranks as medium-sized. V is TRBV20-1 and J is TRBJ1-4; D ambiguous. The CDR3 runs to 14 residues. Germline-derived CDR1 and CDR2 are DFQATT and SNEGSKA (reference sequence). Trimming stripped 0 bases from V and 3 bases from J, with 8 bases between. CDR3 sequence (DNA): TGCAGTGCTAGAGATGGGTCAGCTAATGAAAAACTGTTTTTT. Its protein is CSARDGSANEKLFF.

This clonotype is large by share. The rearrangement links TRBV7-2 to TRBJ1-2; 10 positions agree with TRBD1. Per the germline V gene, CDR1 is SGHTA and CDR2 is FQGNSA. CDR3 length: 14 residues. V lost 3 bases, J lost 3 bases, and 1 base stayed unmatched. CDR3 sequence: CASSLDRGDYGYTF. The CDR3 bases are TGTGCCAGCAGCTTGGACAGGGGGGACTATGGCTACACCTTC.

In its sample, this clonotype ranks as medium-sized. V and J are TRBV5-4 and TRBJ2-1; maybe TRBD1 (6 bases). V gave up 0 bases and J gave up 6 bases, with 16 bases separating them. CDR1 SGHNT and CDR2 YYREEE come from the germline V gene (reference sequence). This CDR3 contains 16 residues. The CDR3 sequence is CASSLAGDRRRNEQFF. As DNA, the CDR3 is TGTGCCAGCAGCTTGGCCGGAGACAGGCGGCGCAATGAGCAGTTCTTC.

V and J are TRBV4-1 and TRBJ1-4; D not resolved. Germline CDR1 is MGHRA and CDR2 is YSYEKL. Trimming removed 1 base from V and 2 bases from J, with 11 bases in between. This CDR3 region has 16 residues. DNA of the CDR3: TGCGCCAGCAGCCAAGGCGAGATGAGGACTAATGAAAAACTGTTTTTT. Amino acid sequence: CASSQGEMRTNEKLFF.

By share of the sample, this clonotype is medium-sized (0.01 to 0.1%). V gene TRBV7-8 combines with J gene TRBJ2-1, with 7 bases lining up with TRBD2. Germline V gives CDR1 SGHVS, CDR2 FQNEAQ. The CDR3 is 15 amino acids. J was trimmed by 1 base and V by 7 bases; bases with no gene match: 7. Written as DNA, the CDR3 is TGTGCCAGCATCCCCAGCGGGGTTTCCTACAATGAGCAGTTCTTC. Translating gives CASIPSGVSYNEQFF.

This clonotype is termed large. V gene TRBV9 combines with J gene TRBJ1-1; TRBD1 is a possible D gene (6 bases). Germline lookup yields CDR1 SGDLS and CDR2 YYNGEE. This CDR3 has 14 amino acids. Trimming pared 4 bases from V and 0 bases from J, leaving 10 bases between. CDR3 amino acids: CASSKGHLNTEAFF. CDR3 nucleotides: TGTGCCAGCAGCAAGGGACATCTGAACACTGAAGCTTTCTTT.

This clonotype was counted at least ten times. The chain carries TRBV28 and TRBJ1-5, with TRBD1 as a possible D gene (6 bases). This CDR3 contains 13 residues. Germline V gene sequence: CDR1 MDHEN, CDR2 SYDVKM. V was clipped by 5 bases and J by 5 bases, with 10 bases between them. The CDR3: CASSHRDYQPQHF. The CDR3 DNA is TGTGCCAGCAGTCACAGGGATTATCAGCCCCAGCATTTT. The full variable domain, in which reference TRBV28 and TRBJ1-5 provide the parts outside the CDR3, is DVKVTQSSRYLVKRTGEKVFLECVQDMDHENMFWYRQDPGLGLRLIYFSYDVKMKEKGDIPEGYSVSREKKERFSLILESASTNQTSMYLCASSHRDYQPQHFGDGTRLSIL.

By share, this clonotype counts as medium-sized. The chain joins TRBV20-1 to TRBJ2-4; D gene unclear. Germline CDR1 reads DFQATT; CDR2 reads SNEGSKA (reference sequence). Trimming left V 5 bases short and J 7 bases short, with 15 bases between. The CDR3 consists of 13 residues. This CDR3 reads CSAWTDQANIQYF. CDR3 nucleotides: TGCAGTGCTTGGACGGACCAGGCGAACATTCAGTACTTC.

The chain is built from TRBV28 and TRBJ1-6; a possible D gene is TRBD1 (5 bases). The CDR3 contains 15 residues. In germline, CDR1 is MDHEN, CDR2 SYDVKM. The V end lost 1 base, the J end lost 3 bases, and 7 bases lay between the germline ends. CDR3 nucleotide sequence: TGTGCCAGCAGTTTATTCACAGGCTATAATTCACCCCTCCACTTT. Translating gives CASSLFTGYNSPLHF.

By share, this clonotype counts as medium-sized (0.01 to 0.1%). V usage is TRBV5-1 and J usage is TRBJ2-1; D unclear. V lost 4 bases to trimming and J lost 9 bases, with 11 bases between them. The CDR3 is 12 residues long. Germline assignment: CDR1 SGHRS and CDR2 YFSETQ. The CDR3 DNA follows: TGCGCCAGCAGCGCCATGATAGCTGAGCAGTTCTTC. The encoded protein is CASSAMIAEQFF.

In its sample, this clonotype is medium-sized (0.01 to 0.1%). CDR3 coding DNA: TGTGCCAGCAGTTTATCCCCGGACAGGGTTGGTAATGGCTACACCTTC. It encodes CASSLSPDRVGNGYTF. The chain carries TRBV27 and TRBJ1-2; 8 nucleotides align to TRBD1. Germline lookup yields CDR1 MNHEY and CDR2 SMNVEV (reference sequence). The CDR3 length is 16 residues. Trimming took 0 bases from V and 6 from J; bases not matched to a gene: 9.

This clonotype is medium-sized (0.01 to 0.1%). The gene calls are TRBV7-2 and TRBJ2-2; TRBD2 might be the D (5 bases). Trimming pared 5 bases from V and 1 base from J, leaving 11 bases between. The germline V gene has CDR1 SGHTA and CDR2 FQGNSA. The CDR3 is 15 residues long. CDR3 amino acids: CASSRRTGNTGELFF. CDR3 sequence (DNA): TGTGCCAGCAGCCGGAGGACTGGGAACACCGGGGAGCTGTTTTTT.

In its sample, this clonotype ranks as medium-sized. The V gene is TRBV6-6, the J gene TRBJ1-6, with a possible D match to TRBD1 (5 bases). This CDR3 has 17 amino acids. The V end was cut by 7 bases, the J end by 4 bases, with 20 bases between. The V gene's germline CDR1 is MNHNY and CDR2 SVGAGI (reference sequence). The CDR3 DNA sequence: TGTGCCAGCACCCGCCAGGGTGGAAGGGATTATAATTCACCCCTCCACTTT. It yields the protein CASTRQGGRDYNSPLHF.

By share of the sample, this clonotype is medium-sized. The chain has TRBV4-3 and TRBJ1-3; D not resolved. The V end was cut by 5 bases, the J end by 0 bases, with 11 bases between. The CDR3 length is 15 residues. Germline CDR1 reads LGHNA; CDR2 reads YSLEER. The CDR3 DNA follows: TGCGCCAGCAGCTACACACTGAGCTCTGGAAACACCATATATTTT. Translated, it gives CASSYTLSSGNTIYF.

Judged by abundance, this clonotype is large. The genes are TRBV7-6 and TRBJ2-1; D is perhaps TRBD1 or TRBD2 (5 bases each). CDR3 size: 17 residues. The V end was cut by 4 bases, the J end by 0 bases, with 16 bases between. Germline assignment: CDR1 SGHVS and CDR2 FNYEAQ. CDR3 region: CASSSSGTHSSYNEQFF. CDR3 nucleotides: TGTGCCAGCAGCTCCTCCGGGACCCACAGCTCCTACAATGAGCAGTTCTTC.

In its sample, this clonotype ranks as medium-sized. This rearrangement joins TRBV24-1 to TRBJ2-1, with D hard to call. In germline, CDR1 is KGHDR, CDR2 SFDVKD. V was pared by 1 base and J by 9 bases, with 12 bases between. This CDR3 is 14 amino acids long. The DNA of the CDR3 is TGTGCCACCAGTGATTTTTCTTCCGTAGGTGAGCAGTTCTTC. Its protein is CATSDFSSVGEQFF.